Given below is one T cell receptor (beta chain) in context. This sample stems from a study of long-term antiretroviral therapy in people with HIV. Runs used v3.0 of the immunoSEQ assay and were done at survey level. The method was immunoSEQ multiplex PCR; TCRdb's version includes in-frame clones alone and lacks a portion of them. The sample shows 20,000 to 25,000 clones, about four fifths of them seen only once. This CDR3 has 15 amino acids. The germline V gene encodes CDR1 LNHDA and CDR2 SQIVND (reference sequence). Unmatched junction bases numbered 10, after V lost 5 bases and J lost 5 bases. This chain connects TRBV19 to TRBJ2-5; 8 nucleotides agree with TRBD1. Here the sequenced sample was unsorted PBMCs, taken 0.2 years after starting antiretroviral therapy. The source is a woman aged 25 to 39 with HIV. CDR3 amino acids: CASSPQGTGGETQYF. DNA for the CDR3: TGTGCCAGTAGTCCCCAGGGGACAGGCGGGGAGACCCAGTACTTC.